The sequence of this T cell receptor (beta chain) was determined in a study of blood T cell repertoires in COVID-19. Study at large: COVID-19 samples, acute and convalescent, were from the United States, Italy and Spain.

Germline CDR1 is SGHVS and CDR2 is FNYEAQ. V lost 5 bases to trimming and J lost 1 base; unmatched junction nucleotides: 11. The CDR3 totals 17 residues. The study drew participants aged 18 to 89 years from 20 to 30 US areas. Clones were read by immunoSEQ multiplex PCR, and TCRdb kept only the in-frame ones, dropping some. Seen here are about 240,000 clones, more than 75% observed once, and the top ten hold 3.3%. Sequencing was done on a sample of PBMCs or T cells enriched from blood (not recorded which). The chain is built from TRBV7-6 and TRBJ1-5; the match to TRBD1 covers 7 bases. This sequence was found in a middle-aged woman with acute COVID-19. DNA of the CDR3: TGTGCCAGCAGCCTCGGGGTGACAGGGCCAAGCAATCAGCCCCAGCATTTT. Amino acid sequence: CASSLGVTGPSNQPQHF.